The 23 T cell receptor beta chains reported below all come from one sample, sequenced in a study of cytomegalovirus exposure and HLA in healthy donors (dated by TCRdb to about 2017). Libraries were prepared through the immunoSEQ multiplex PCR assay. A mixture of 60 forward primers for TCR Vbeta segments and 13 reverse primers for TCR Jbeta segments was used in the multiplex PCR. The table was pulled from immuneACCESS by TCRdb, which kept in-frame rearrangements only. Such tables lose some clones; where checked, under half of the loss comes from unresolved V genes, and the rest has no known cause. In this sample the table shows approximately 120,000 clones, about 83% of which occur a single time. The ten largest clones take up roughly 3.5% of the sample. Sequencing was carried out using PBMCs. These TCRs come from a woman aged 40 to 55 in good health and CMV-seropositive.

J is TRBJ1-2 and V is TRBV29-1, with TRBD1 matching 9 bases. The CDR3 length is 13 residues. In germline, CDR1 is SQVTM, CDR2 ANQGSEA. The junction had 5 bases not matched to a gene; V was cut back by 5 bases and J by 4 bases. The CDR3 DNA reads TGCAGCGTTAGGACAGGGGCTTTCTATGGCTACACCTTC. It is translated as CSVRTGAFYGYTF.

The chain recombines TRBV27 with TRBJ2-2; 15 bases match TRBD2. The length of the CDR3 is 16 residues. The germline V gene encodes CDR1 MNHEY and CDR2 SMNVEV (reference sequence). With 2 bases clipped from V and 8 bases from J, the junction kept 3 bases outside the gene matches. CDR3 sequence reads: CASSLTGLAGGGELFF. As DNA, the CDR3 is TGTGCCAGCAGTTTAACGGGACTAGCGGGAGGTGGGGAGCTGTTTTTT.

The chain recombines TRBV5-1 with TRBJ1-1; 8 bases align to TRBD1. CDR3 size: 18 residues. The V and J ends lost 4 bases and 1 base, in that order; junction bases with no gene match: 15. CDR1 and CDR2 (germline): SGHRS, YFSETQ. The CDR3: CASSALSGGLSKNTEAFF. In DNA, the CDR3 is TGCGCCAGCAGCGCACTCTCAGGGGGCTTGTCGAAGAACACTGAAGCTTTCTTT.

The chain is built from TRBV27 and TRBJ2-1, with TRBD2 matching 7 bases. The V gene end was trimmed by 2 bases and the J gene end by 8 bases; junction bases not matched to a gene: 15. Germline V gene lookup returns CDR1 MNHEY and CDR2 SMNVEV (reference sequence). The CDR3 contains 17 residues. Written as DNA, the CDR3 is TGTGCCAGCAGTTTAAGGTGGGGTGTGGGCGGGGGTGATGAGCAGTTCTTC. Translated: CASSLRWGVGGGDEQFF.

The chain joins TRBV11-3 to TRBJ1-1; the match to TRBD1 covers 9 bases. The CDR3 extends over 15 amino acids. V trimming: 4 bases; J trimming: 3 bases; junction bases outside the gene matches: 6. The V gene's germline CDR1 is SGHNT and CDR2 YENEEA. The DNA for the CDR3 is TGTGCCAGCAGCTCAGGACAGGGGCGGGACACTGAAGCTTTCTTT. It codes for CASSSGQGRDTEAFF.

The CDR3: CASSASATLRGYTF. In DNA form, the CDR3 reads TGTGCCAGCAGCGCGTCCGCGACATTACGTGGCTACACCTTC. The J gene is TRBJ1-2, the V gene TRBV7-9, with D unclear. The germline V and J ends were trimmed by 5 bases and 7 bases, with 17 bases remaining between them. The germline V gene has CDR1 SEHNR and CDR2 FQNEAQ (reference sequence). CDR3 length: 14 amino acids.

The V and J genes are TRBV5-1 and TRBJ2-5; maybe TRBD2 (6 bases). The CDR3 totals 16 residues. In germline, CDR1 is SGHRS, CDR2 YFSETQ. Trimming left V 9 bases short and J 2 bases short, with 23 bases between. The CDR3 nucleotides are TGCGCCACCTCAACCGGAGGGAGCGGGCTACAAGAGACCCAGTACTTC. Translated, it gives CATSTGGSGLQETQYF.

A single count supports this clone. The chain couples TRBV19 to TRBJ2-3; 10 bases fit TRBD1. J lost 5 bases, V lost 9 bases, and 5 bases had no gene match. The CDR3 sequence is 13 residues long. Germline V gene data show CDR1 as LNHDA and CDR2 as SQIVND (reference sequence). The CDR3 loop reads CASRDRGQDTQYF. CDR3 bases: TGTGCCAGCCGGGACAGGGGCCAAGATACGCAGTATTTT. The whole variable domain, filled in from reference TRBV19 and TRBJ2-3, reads DGGITQSPKYLFRKEGQNVTLSCEQNLNHDAMYWYRQDPGQGLRLIYYSQIVNDFQKGDIAEGYSVSREKKESFPLTVTSAQKNPTAFYLCASRDRGQDTQYFGPGTRLTVL.

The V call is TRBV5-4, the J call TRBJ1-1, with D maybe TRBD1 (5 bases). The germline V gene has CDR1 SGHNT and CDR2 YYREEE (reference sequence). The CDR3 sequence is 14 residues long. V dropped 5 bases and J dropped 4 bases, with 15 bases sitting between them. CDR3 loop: CASSNNGGPTEAFF. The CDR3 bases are TGTGCCAGCAGTAATAACGGGGGACCCACTGAAGCTTTCTTT. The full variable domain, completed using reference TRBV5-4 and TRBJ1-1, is ETGVTQSPTHLIKTRGQQVTLRCSSQSGHNTVSWYQQALGQGPQFIFQYYREEENGRGNFPPRFSGLQFPNYSSELNVNALELDDSALYLCASSNNGGPTEAFFGQGTRLTVV.

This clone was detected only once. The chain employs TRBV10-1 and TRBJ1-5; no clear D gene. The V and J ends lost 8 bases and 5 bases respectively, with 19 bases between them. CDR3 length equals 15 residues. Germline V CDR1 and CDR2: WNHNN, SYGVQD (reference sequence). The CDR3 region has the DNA TGCGCCAGCCGGGCGGAGGGCACAATTGATCAGCCCCAGCATTTT. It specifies CASRAEGTIDQPQHF.

CDR3 residues: CASSFLEGEAFF. DNA for the CDR3: TGTGCCAGCAGCTTCTTGGAGGGTGAAGCTTTCTTT. This sequence joins TRBV7-8 and TRBJ1-1; D gene unclear. The CDR3 spans 12 residues. V was shortened by 3 bases and J by 7 bases, with 9 bases between the two germline ends. The germline gives CDR1 SGHVS, CDR2 FQNEAQ.

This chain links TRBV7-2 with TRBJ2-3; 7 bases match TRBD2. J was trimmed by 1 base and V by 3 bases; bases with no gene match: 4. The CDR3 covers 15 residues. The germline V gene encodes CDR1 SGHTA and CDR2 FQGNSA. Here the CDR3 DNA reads TGTGCCAGCAGCTTCCCTAGCGGCCGCACAGATACGCAGTATTTT. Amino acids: CASSFPSGRTDTQYF.

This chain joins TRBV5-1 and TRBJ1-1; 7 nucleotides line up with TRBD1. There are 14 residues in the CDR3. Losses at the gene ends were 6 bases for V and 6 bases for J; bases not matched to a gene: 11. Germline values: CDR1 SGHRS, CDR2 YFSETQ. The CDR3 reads CASNTDRVNSEAFF. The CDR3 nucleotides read TGCGCCAGCAACACTGACAGGGTTAATTCTGAAGCTTTCTTT.

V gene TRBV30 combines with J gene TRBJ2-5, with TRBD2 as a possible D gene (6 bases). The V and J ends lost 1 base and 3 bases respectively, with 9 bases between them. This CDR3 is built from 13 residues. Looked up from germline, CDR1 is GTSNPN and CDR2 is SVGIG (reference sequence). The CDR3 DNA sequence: TGTGCCTGGAGTGGGGACTGGAAAGAGACCCAGTACTTC. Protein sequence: CAWSGDWKETQYF.

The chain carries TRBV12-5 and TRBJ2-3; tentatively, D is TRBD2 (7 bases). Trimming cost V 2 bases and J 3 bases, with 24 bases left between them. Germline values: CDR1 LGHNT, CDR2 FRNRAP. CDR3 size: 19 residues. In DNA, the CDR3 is TGTGCTAGTGGTTTGACCCCCAGGGGAAGGGGGAGGGAGACAGATACGCAGTATTTT. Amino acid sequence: CASGLTPRGRGRETDTQYF.

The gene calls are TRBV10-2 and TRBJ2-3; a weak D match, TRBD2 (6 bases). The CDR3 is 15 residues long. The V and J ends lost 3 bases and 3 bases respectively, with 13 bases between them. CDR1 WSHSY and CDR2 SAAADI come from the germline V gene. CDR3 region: CASSDSGYTTDTQYF. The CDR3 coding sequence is TGCGCCAGCAGTGATAGCGGATACACGACAGATACGCAGTATTTT.

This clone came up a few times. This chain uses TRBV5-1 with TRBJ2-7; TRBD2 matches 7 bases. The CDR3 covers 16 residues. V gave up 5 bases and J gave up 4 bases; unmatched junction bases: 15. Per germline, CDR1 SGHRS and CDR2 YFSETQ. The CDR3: CASRHPWSGTQYEQYF. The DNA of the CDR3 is TGCGCCAGCAGACATCCATGGAGCGGGACCCAGTACGAGCAGTACTTC. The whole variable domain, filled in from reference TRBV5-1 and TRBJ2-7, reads KAGVTQTPRYLIKTRGQQVTLSCSPISGHRSVSWYQQTPGQGLQFLFEYFSETQRNKGNFPGRFSGRQFSNSRSEMNVSTLELGDSALYLCASRHPWSGTQYEQYFGPGTRLTVT.

The CDR3 bases are TGTGCCAGCAGTTTTAGGAAGGGAGATCAGCCCCAGCATTTT. Protein sequence: CASSFRKGDQPQHF. V gene TRBV6-5 combines with J gene TRBJ1-5, with D unresolved. This CDR3 is 14 amino acids long. V was cut by 4 bases and J by 5 bases, with 12 bases left in between. CDR1 is MNHEY and CDR2 is SVGAGI in the germline V gene.

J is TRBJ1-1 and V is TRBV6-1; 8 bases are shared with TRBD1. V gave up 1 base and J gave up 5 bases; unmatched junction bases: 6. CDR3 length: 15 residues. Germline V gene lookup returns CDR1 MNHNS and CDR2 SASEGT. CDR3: CASSEGRTGLTEAFF. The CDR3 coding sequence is TGTGCCAGCAGTGAAGGAAGGACAGGGTTAACTGAAGCTTTCTTT.

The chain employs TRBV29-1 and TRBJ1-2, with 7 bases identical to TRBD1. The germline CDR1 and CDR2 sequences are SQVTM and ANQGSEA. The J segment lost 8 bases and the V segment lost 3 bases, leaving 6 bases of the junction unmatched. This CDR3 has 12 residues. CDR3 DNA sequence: TGCAGCGTTGATGAGGGGGCGGGCGGCTACACCTTC. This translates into CSVDEGAGGYTF.

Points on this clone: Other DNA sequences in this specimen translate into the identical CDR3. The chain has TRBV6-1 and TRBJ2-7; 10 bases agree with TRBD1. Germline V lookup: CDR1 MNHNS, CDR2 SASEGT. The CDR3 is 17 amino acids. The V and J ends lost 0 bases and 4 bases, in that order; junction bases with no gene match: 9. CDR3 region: CASSEAGGQGPGYEQYF. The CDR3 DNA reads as TGTGCCAGCAGTGAAGCCGGGGGACAGGGGCCGGGATACGAGCAGTACTTC.

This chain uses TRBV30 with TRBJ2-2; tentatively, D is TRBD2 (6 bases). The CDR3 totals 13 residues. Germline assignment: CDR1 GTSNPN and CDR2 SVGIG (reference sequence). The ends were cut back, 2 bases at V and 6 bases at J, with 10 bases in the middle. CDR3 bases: TGTGCCTGGAGTCCCACGGGGGCCGGGGAGCTGTTTTTT. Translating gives CAWSPTGAGELFF.

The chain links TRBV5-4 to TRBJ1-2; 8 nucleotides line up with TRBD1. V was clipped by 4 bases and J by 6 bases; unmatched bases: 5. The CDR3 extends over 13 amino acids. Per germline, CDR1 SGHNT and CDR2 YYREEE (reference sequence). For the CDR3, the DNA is TGTGCCAGCAGCCTCACAGGGGGGGATGGCTACACCTTC. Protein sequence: CASSLTGGDGYTF.